The clone carrying this T cell receptor (beta chain) has at least ten counts. The germline V gene encodes CDR1 LGHNA and CDR2 YSLEER. The CDR3 is 17 amino acids. The trim removed 0 bases at V and 0 bases at J, leaving 5 bases unmatched. This sample's time point: patch test 3, about 24 weeks after DPC sensitization. Treatment here: therapeutic diphenylcyclopropenone sensitization with weekly scalp DPC. The sample comes from a study of human T cells and chemical hapten exposure. About the study: Investigators sensitized around 2 cm by around 2 cm of upper inner arm skin with 2% DPC. The study traced per-sample TCR yield variation mainly to small differences in pooled library volumes.

In the study's own analysis: Across samples, TCR counts had a median of roughly 96,000 and ranged from roughly 20,000 to 690,600. A single record per CDR3 protein comes from TCRdb applying MiXCR to the RACE reads. TCRdb, not the authors, supplied the V and J calls. This sample carries 70,000 to 90,000 distinct CDR3 sequences, less than 14% of them seen once, and the ten largest clones take roughly 3.7%. Sequences were derived from whole blood, sampled in connection with sensitization to the hapten diphenylcyclopropenone (DPC). The chain joins TRBV4-3 to TRBJ1-5; 7 bases agree with TRBD1. This receptor was taken from a woman aged 45-65 years with alopecia areata. Some clones in this sample may be carry-over from other donors' samples. The CDR3 loop reads CASSQEHRGRSNQPQHF. In DNA, the CDR3 is TGCGCCAGCAGCCAAGAGCACAGGGGCCGTAGCAATCAGCCCCAGCATTTT.